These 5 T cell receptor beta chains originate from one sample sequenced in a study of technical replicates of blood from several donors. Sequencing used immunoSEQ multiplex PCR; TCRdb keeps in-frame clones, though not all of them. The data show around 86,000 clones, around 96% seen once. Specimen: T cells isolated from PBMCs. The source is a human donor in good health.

For the CDR3, the DNA is TGTGCCAGCACCTACCGGGACAGCTACGAGCAGTACTTC. This translates into CASTYRDSYEQYF. The chain couples TRBV18 to TRBJ2-7, with 7 bases matching TRBD1. The CDR3 runs to 13 residues. V trimming: 8 bases; J trimming: 3 bases; junction bases outside the gene matches: 7. Germline V gives CDR1 KGHSH, CDR2 LQKENI.

CDR3 in amino acids: CASSLAWGGYGYTF. DNA of the CDR3: TGTGCCAGCAGCTTAGCATGGGGGGGCTATGGCTACACCTTC. The chain combines TRBV7-2 with TRBJ1-2, with D perhaps TRBD1 (5 bases). The V gene lost 0 bases and the J gene lost 4 bases, with 9 bases spanning the gap. CDR1 is SGHTA and CDR2 is FQGNSA in the germline V gene. The CDR3 runs to 14 residues.

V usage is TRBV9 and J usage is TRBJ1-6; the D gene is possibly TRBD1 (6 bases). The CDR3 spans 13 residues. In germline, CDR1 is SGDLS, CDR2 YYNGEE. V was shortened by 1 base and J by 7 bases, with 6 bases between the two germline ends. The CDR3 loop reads CASSVRGNSPLHF. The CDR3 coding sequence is TGTGCCAGCAGCGTAAGGGGGAATTCACCCCTCCACTTT.

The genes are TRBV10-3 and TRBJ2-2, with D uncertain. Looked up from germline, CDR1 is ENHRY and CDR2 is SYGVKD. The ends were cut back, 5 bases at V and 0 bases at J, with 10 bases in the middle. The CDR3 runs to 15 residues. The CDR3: CAISSVGSNTGELFF. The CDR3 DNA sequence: TGTGCCATCAGTTCCGTCGGGTCGAACACCGGGGAGCTGTTTTTT.

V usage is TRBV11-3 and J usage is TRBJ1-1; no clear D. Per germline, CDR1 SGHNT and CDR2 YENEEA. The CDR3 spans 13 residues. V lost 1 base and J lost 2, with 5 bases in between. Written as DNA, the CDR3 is TGTGCCAGCAGCTTAGCGAGAAACACTGAAGCTTTCTTT. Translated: CASSLARNTEAFF.